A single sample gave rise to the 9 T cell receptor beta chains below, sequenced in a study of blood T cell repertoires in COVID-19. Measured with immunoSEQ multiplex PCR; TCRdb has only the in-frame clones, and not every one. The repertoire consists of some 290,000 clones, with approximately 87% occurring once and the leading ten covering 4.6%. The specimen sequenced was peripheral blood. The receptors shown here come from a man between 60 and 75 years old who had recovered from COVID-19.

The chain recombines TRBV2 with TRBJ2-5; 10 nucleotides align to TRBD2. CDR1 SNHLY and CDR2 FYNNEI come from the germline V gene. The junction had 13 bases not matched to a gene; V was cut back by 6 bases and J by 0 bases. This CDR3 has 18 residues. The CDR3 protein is CASRSGYSGGSYQETQYF. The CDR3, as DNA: TGTGCCAGCAGGTCGGGATATAGCGGGGGGTCGTACCAAGAGACCCAGTACTTC. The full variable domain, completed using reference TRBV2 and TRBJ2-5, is EPEVTQTPSHQVTQMGQEVILRCVPISNHLYFYWYRQILGQKVEFLVSFYNNEISEKSEIFDDQFSVERPDGSNFTLKIRSTKLEDSAMYFCASRSGYSGGSYQETQYFGPGTRLLVL.

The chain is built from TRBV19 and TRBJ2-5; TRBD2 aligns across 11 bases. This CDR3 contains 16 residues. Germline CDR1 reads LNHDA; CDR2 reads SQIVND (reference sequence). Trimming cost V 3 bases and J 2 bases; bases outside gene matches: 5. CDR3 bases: TGTGCCAGTAGTATGGGGACTAGCGGCTATCAAGAGACCCAGTACTTC. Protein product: CASSMGTSGYQETQYF.

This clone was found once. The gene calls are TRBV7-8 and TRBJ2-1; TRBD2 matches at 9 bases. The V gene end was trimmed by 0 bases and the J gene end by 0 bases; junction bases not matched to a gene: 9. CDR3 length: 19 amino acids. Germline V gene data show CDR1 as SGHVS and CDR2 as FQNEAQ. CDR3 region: CASSLAGSGGASSYNEQFF. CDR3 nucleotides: TGTGCCAGCAGCTTAGCGGGTAGCGGGGGCGCTAGCTCCTACAATGAGCAGTTCTTC.

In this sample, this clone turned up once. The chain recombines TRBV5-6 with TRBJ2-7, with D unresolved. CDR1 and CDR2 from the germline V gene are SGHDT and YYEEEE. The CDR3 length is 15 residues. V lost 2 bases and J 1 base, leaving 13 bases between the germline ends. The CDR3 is CASSFLGSRSYEQYF. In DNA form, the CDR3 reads TGTGCCAGCAGCTTCCTCGGGTCGAGATCCTACGAGCAGTACTTC.

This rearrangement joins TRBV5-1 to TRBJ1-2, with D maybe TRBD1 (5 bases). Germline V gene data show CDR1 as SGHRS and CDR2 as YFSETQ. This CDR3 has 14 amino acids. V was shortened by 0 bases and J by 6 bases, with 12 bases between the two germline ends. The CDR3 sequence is CASSLGGRADGYTF. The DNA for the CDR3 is TGCGCCAGCAGCTTGGGCGGCAGGGCTGATGGCTACACCTTC.

The CDR3 sequence is CASSPVLGLRYEQYF. Written as DNA, the CDR3 is TGTGCCAGCAGCCCCGTACTGGGCTTGCGTTACGAGCAGTACTTC. The rearrangement links TRBV7-2 to TRBJ2-7, with D uncertain. The CDR3 sequence is 15 residues long. From germline, CDR1 is SGHTA and CDR2 FQGNSA. V lost 5 bases and J lost 4, with 18 bases in between.

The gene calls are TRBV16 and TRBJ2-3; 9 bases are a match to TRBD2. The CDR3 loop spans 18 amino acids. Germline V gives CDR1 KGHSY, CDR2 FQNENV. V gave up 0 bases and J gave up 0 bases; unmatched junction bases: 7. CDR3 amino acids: CASSQSLASGASTDTQYF. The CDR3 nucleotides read TGTGCCAGCAGCCAATCGTTGGCTAGCGGGGCTAGCACAGATACGCAGTATTTT.

CDR3 loop: CSKGANEKLFF. For the CDR3, the DNA is TGCAGCAAGGGGGCGAATGAAAAACTGTTTTTT. This chain links TRBV20-1 with TRBJ1-4; 7 positions match TRBD1. The germline V gene has CDR1 DFQATT and CDR2 SNEGSKA (reference sequence). This CDR3 is built from 11 residues.

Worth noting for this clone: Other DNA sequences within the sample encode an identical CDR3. CDR3 in DNA: TGTGCCAGCAGCTCCCCGGGACAGTTGAACACTGAAGCTTTCTTT. Amino acids: CASSSPGQLNTEAFF. The rearrangement joins TRBV5-4 to TRBJ1-1; 7 nucleotides agree with TRBD1. Germline trimming cut 3 bases from V and 0 bases from J; bases unmatched to any gene: 5. Germline V gene data show CDR1 as SGHNT and CDR2 as YYREEE (reference sequence). The CDR3 runs to 15 residues.